This TCR beta chain was documented in a study of T cell responses to AZD1222 COVID-19 vaccine. Broader study findings: Increases in Spike-specific TCR breadth and depth were seen after two AZD1222 doses. Only 5 to 7 AZD1222 recipients tested seropositive at baseline.

Germline lookup yields CDR1 SNHLY and CDR2 FYNNEI. The V and J ends lost 5 bases and 2 bases, in that order; junction bases with no gene match: 6. There are 15 residues in the CDR3. Profiling relied on immunoSEQ multiplex PCR, and the TCRdb table lists in-frame clones only, not all of them. The top ten hold about 5.2% of the sample, which has some 120,000 clones, roughly nine tenths seen once. A word on this clone: Its specificity is not known.

This chain joins TRBV2 and TRBJ2-3; 8 bases align to TRBD1. This receptor was identified in an adult in good health. Sequenced here: peripheral blood, sampled on day 0 of AZD1222 vaccination. The CDR3 DNA is TGTGCCAGCAGTATAGACAGGGGCATCACAGATACGCAGTATTTT. Amino acids: CASSIDRGITDTQYF.